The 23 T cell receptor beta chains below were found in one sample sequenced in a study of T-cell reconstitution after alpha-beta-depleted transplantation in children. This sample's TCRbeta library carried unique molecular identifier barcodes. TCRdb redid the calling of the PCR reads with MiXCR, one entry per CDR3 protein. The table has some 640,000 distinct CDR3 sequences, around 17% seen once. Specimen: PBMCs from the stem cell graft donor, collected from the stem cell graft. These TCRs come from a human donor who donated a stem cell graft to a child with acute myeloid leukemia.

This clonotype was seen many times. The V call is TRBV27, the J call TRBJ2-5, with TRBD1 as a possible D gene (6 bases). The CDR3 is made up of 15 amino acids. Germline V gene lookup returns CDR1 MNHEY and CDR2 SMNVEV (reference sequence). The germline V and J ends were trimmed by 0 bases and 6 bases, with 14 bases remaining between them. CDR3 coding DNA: TGTGCCAGCAGTTTATCGGCAGGGGATATGAAGACCCAGTACTTC. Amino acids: CASSLSAGDMKTQYF.

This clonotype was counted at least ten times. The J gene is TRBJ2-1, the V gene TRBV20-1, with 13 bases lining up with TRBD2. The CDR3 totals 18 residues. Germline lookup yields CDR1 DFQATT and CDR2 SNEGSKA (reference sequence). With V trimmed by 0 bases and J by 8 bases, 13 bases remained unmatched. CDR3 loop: CSARDRTSGGTAWDEQFF. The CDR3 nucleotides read TGCAGTGCTAGAGACCGGACTAGCGGGGGAACGGCGTGGGATGAGCAGTTCTTC.

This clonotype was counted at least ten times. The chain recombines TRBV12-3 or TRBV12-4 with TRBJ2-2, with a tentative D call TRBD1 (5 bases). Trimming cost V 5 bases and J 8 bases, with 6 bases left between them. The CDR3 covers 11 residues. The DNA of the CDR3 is TGTGCCAGCAGTCAGGGTGGGGAGCTGTTTTTT. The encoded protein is CASSQGGELFF.

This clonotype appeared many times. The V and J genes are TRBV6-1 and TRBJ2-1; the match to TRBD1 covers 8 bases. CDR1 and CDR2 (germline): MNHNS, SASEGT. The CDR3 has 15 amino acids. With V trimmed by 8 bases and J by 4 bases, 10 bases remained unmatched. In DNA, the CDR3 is TGTGCCAGCTGCTCAGACAGGGGCCCTTACAATGAGCAGTTCTTC. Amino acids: CASCSDRGPYNEQFF.

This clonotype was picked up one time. CDR3 in amino acids: CASSLVANQETQYF. CDR3 DNA sequence: TGCGCCAGCAGCTTGGTGGCTAACCAAGAGACCCAGTACTTC. The rearrangement joins TRBV5-1 to TRBJ2-5; D not resolved. Germline CDR1 reads SGHRS; CDR2 reads YFSETQ. The CDR3 loop spans 14 amino acids. Trimming shortened V by 0 bases and J by 0 bases, and 6 bases separated the two germline ends.

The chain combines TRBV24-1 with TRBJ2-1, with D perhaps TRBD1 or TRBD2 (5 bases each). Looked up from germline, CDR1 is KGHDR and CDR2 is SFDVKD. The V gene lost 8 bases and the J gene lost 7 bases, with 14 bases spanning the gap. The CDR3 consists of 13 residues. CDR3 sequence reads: CATIGADGNEQFF. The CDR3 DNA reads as TGTGCCACCATCGGGGCGGACGGGAATGAGCAGTTCTTC.

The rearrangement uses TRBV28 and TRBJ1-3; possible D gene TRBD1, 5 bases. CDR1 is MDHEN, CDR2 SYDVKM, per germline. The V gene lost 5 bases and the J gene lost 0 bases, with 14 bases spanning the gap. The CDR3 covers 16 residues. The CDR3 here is CASSPGSVLSGNTIYF. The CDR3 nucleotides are TGTGCCAGCAGTCCAGGGAGCGTTCTCTCTGGAAACACCATATATTTT.

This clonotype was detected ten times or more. CDR3 in DNA: TGCAGTGCTAGACAGGGGGTAGGTCAGCCCCAGCATTTT. Protein sequence: CSARQGVGQPQHF. The J gene is TRBJ1-5, the V gene TRBV20-1; 7 bases line up with TRBD1. In germline, CDR1 is DFQATT, CDR2 SNEGSKA (reference sequence). V dropped 2 bases and J dropped 6; count of bases not matched to a gene: 4. This CDR3 has 13 amino acids.

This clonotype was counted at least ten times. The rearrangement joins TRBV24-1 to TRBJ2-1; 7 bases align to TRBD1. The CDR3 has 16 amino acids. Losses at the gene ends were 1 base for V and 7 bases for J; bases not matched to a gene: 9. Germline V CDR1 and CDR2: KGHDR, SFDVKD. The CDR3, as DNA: TGTGCCACCAGTGATTTTACCGGGACAGTGGGGAATGAGCAGTTCTTC. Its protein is CATSDFTGTVGNEQFF.

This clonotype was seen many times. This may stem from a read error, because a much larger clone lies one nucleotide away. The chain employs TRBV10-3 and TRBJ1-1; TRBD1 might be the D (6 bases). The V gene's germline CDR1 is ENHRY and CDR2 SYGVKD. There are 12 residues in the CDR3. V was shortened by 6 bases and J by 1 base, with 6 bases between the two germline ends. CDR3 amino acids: CAISRGNTEAFF. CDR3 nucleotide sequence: TGTGCCATCAGCAGGGGGAACACTGAAGCTTTCTTT.

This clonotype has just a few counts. CDR3 sequence: CASSLPSGADTQYF. The CDR3 bases are TGTGCCAGCAGCTTGCCGTCCGGGGCGGATACGCAGTATTTT. The chain combines TRBV5-5 with TRBJ2-3; tentatively, D is TRBD1 or TRBD2 (5 bases each). Germline lookup yields CDR1 SGHKS and CDR2 YYEKEE (reference sequence). The V gene lost 1 base and the J gene lost 6 bases, with 12 bases spanning the gap. There are 14 residues in the CDR3.

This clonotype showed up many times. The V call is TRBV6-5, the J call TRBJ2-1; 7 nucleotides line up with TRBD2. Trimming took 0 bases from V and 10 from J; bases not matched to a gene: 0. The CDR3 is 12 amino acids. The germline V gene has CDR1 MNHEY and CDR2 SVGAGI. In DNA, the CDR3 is TGTGCCAGCAGTTACTCGGGGGGGGAGCAGTTCTTC. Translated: CASSYSGGEQFF.

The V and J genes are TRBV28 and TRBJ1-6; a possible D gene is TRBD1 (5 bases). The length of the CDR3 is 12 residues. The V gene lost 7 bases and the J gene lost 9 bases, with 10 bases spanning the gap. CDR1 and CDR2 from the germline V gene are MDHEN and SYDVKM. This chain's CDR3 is CASNSQGSPLHF. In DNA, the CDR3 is TGTGCCAGCAACTCTCAGGGTTCACCCCTCCACTTT.

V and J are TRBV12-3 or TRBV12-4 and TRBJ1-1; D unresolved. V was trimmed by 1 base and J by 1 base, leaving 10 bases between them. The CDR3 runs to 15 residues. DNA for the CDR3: TGTGCCAGCAGTTTAGATAGCAGGTCGAACACTGAAGCTTTCTTT. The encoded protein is CASSLDSRSNTEAFF.

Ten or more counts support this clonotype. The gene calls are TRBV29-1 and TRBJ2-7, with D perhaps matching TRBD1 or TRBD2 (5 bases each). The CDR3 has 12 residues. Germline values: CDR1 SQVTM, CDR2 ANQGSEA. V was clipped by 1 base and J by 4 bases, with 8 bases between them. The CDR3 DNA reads TGCAGCGTTGAAGTTGGGGGTTACGAGCAGTACTTC. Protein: CSVEVGGYEQYF.

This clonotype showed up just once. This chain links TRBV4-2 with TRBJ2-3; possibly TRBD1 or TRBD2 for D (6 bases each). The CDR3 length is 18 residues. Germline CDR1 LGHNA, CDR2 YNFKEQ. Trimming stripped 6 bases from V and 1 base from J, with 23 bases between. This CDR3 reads CASSPRRSGASGTDTQYF. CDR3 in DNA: TGTGCCAGCAGTCCTAGGAGATCGGGGGCGTCTGGCACAGATACGCAGTATTTT.

The CDR3 nucleotides are TGTGCCAGCAGGAGGGACATTGCCTATGGCTACACCTTC. Protein: CASRRDIAYGYTF. The chain links TRBV6-2 or TRBV6-3 to TRBJ1-2; possibly TRBD1 for D (6 bases). This CDR3 is built from 13 residues. Germline CDR1 is MNHEY and CDR2 is SVGEGT. V lost 6 bases and J 4 bases, leaving 12 bases between the germline ends.

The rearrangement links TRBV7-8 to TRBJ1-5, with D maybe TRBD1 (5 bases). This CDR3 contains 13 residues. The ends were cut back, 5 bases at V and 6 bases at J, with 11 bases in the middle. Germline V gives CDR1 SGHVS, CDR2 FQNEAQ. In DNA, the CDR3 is TGTGCCAGCAGCCACCCGGGGGGTCAGCCCCAGCATTTT. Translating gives CASSHPGGQPQHF.

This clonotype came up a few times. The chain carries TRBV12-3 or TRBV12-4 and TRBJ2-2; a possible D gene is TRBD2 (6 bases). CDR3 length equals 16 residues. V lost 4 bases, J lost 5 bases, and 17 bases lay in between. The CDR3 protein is CASSYLAIPLTGELFF. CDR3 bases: TGTGCCAGCAGTTATCTAGCGATCCCGCTGACCGGGGAGCTGTTTTTT.

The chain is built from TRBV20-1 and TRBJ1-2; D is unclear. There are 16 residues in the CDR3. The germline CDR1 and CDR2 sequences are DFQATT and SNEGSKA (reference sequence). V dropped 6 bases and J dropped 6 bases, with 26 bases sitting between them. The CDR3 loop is CSAGSVGPYPKDGYTF. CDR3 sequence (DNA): TGCAGTGCCGGATCAGTAGGGCCCTACCCTAAGGATGGCTACACCTTC.

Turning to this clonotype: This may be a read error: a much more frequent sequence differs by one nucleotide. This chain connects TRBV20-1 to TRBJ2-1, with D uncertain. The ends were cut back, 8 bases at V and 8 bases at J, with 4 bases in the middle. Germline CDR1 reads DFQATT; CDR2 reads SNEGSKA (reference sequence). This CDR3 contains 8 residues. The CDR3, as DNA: TGCAGTTTCCATGAGCAGTTCTTC. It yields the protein CSFHEQFF.

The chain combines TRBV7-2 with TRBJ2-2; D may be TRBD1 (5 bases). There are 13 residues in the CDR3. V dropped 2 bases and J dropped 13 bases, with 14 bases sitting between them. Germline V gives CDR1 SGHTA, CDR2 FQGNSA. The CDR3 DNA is TGTGCCAGCAGCTTACCAGGGCACCGGGTGCTGTTTTTT. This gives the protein CASSLPGHRVLFF.

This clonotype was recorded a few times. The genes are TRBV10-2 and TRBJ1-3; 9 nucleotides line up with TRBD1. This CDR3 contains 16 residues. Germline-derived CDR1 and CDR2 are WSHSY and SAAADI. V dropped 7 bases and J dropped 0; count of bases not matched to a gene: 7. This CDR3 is CASTPGTGISGNTIYF. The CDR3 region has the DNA TGCGCCAGCACCCCCGGGACAGGGATCTCTGGAAACACCATATATTTT.